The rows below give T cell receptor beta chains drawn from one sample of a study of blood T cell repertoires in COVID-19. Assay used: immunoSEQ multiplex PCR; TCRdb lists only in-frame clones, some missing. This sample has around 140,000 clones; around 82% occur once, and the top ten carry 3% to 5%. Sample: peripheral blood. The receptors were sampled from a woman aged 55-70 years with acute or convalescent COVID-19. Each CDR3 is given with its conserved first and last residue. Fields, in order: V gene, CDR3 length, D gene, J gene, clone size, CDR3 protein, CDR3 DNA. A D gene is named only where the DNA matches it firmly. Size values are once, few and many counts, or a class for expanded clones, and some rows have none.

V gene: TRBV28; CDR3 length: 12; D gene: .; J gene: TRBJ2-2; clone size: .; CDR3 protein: CASLKGIGELFF; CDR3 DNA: TGTGCCAGCCTAAAGGGGATCGGGGAGCTGTTTTTT
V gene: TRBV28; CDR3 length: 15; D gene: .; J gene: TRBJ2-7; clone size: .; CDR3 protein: CASSPEDSSPYEQYF; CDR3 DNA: TGTGCCAGCAGTCCGGAGGACAGTTCCCCCTACGAGCAGTACTTC
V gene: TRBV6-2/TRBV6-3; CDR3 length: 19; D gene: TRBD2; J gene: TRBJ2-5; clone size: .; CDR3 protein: CASSYSMAGGTAYQETQYF; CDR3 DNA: TGTGCCAGCAGTTACTCGATGGCGGGGGGGACGGCGTACCAAGAGACCCAGTACTTC
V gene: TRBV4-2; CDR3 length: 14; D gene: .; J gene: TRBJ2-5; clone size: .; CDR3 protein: CASSQVGEWQTQYF; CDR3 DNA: TGTGCCAGCAGCCAAGTCGGGGAGTGGCAGACCCAGTACTTC
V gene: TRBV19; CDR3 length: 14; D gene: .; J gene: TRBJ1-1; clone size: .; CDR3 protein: CASTTTGANTEAFF; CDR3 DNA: TGTGCCAGTACTACCACAGGCGCGAACACTGAAGCTTTCTTT
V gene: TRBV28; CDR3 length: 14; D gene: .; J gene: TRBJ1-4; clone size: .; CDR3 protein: CASTLGGANEKLFF; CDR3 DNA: TGTGCCAGCACCTTAGGAGGGGCTAATGAAAAACTGTTTTTT
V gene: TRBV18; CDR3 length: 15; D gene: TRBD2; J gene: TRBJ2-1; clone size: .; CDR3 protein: CASSSTSGVNNGQFF; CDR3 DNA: TGTGCCAGCTCGTCGACAAGCGGGGTGAACAATGGGCAGTTCTTC
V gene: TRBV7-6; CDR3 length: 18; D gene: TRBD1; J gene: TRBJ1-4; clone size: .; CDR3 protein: CASSLRQGAFATNEKLFF; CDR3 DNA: TGTGCCAGCAGCTTACGGCAGGGGGCTTTCGCAACTAATGAAAAACTGTTTTTT
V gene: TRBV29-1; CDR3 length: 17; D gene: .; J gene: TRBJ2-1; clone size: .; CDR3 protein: CSVLGGRGLGSYNEQFF; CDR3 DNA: TGCAGCGTTCTCGGGGGCAGGGGGTTGGGGTCCTACAATGAGCAGTTCTTC
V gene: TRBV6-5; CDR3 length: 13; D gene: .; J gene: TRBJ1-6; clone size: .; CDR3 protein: CASKGQGGSPLHF; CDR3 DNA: TGTGCCAGCAAAGGGCAGGGTGGCTCACCCCTCCACTTT
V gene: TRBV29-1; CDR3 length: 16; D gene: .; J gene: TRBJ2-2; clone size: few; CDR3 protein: CSVIPRGRENTGELFF; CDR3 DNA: TGCAGCGTTATTCCTCGTGGCAGGGAGAACACCGGGGAGCTGTTTTTT